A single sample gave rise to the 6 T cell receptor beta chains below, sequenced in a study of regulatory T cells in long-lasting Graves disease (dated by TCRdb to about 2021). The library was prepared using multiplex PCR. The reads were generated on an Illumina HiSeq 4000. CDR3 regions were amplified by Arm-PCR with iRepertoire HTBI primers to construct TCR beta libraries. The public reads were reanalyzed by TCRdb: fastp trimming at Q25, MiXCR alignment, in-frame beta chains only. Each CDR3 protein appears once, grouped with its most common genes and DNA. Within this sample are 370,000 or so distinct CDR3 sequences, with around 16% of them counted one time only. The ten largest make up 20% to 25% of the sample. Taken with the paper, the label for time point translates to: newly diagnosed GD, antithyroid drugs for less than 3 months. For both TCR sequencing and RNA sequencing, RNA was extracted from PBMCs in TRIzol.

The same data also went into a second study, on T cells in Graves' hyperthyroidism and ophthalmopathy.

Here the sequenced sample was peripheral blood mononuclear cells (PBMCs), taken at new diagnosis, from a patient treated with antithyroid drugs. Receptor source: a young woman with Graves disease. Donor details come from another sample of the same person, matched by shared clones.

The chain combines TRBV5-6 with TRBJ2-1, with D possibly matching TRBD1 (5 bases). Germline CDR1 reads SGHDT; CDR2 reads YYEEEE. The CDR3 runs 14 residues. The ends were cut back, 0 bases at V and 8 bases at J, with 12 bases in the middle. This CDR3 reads CASSLATDKHEQFF. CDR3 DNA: TGTGCCAGCAGCTTGGCGACAGATAAGCATGAGCAGTTCTTC. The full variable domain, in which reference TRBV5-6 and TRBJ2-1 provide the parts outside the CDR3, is DAGVTQSPTHLIKTRGQQVTLRCSPKSGHDTVSWYQQALGQGPQFIFQYYEEEERQRGNFPDRFSGHQFPNYSSELNVNALLLGDSALYLCASSLATDKHEQFFGPGTRLTVL.

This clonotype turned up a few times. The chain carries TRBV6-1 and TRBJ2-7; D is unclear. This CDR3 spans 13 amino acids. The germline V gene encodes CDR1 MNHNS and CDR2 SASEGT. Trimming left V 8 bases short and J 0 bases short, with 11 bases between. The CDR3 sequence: CASGLKSSYEQYF. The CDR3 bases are TGTGCCAGCGGTCTCAAAAGCTCCTACGAGCAGTACTTC.

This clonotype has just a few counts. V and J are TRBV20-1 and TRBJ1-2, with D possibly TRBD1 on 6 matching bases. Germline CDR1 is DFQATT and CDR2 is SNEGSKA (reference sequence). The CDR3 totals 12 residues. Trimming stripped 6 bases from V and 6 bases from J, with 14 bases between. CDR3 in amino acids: CSAPGGGNGYTF. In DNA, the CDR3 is TGCAGTGCGCCCGGGGGGGGCAATGGCTACACCTTC.

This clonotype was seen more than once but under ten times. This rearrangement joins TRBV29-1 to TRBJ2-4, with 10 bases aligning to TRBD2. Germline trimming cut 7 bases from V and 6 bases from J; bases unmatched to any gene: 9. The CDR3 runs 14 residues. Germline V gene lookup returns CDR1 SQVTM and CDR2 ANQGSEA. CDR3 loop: CSGGPAGGTNIQYF. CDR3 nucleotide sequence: TGCAGCGGGGGGCCAGCGGGAGGGACAAACATTCAGTACTTC.

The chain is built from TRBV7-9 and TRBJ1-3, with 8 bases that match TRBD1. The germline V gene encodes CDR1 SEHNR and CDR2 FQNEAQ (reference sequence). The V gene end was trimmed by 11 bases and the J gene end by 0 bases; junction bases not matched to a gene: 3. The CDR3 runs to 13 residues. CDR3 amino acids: CAYRGVSGNTIYF. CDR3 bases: TGTGCCTACAGGGGGGTCTCTGGAAACACCATATATTTT.

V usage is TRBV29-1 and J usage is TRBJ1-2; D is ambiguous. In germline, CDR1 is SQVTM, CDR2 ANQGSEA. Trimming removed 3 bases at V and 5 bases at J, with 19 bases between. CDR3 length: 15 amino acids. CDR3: CSVDRNRQDEYGYTF. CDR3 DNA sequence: TGCAGCGTTGATCGGAACCGGCAGGACGAATATGGCTACACCTTC.